The T cell receptor beta chain under discussion was sequenced for a study of blood T cell repertoires in COVID-19. Original analysis: Nucleated cell number was recorded as an estimate derived from reference gene primer amplification. Profiled with immunoSEQ multiplex PCR; TCRdb holds only in-frame clones, not every one. That table gives V, J and clone size, and the DNA gave D and trimming. The sample contains 150,000 to 200,000 clones, 75% to 85% of which appear only once. Living in 24 US areas, the participants were between roughly 18 and 95 years of age. Cohorts were determined from participant-reported clinical history. This clone was detected a few times. The V gene lost 0 bases and the J gene lost 0 bases, with 11 bases spanning the gap. CDR1 is LGHNA and CDR2 is YSLEER in the germline V gene. This CDR3 is built from 16 residues.

The sequence was obtained from a woman aged 50 to 65 with acute COVID-19. Material for sequencing was PBMCs or T cells enriched from blood (not recorded which). This rearrangement joins TRBV4-3 to TRBJ1-1; a weak D match, TRBD1 (5 bases). In DNA form, the CDR3 reads TGCGCCAGCAGCCAAGATCAGGACACCATGAACACTGAAGCTTTCTTT. Residues: CASSQDQDTMNTEAFF.